This T cell receptor beta chain was documented in a study of CD8 T cells in ankylosing spondylitis. General study results and limits: Within ankylosing spondylitis blood, a TCR beta motif made up of under 10 highly homologous variants appeared to be characteristic.

The CDR3 has 13 residues. Trimming took off 2 bases at V and 7 bases at J, with 8 bases between the two ends. The germline V gene has CDR1 MGHRA and CDR2 YSYEKL. MiXCR, applied by TCRdb to the 5' RACE reads, yields one record per CDR3 protein. The sample has 200,000 to 250,000 distinct CDR3 sequences; roughly a tenth are singletons. This clonotype was seen a few times. What it binds is not known. This chain joins TRBV4-1 and TRBJ2-2; no definite D call. This TCR was recovered from a male donor with ankylosing spondylitis or in good health (not recorded which). Sequencing was carried out using blood, either unsorted or a sorted T cell fraction (not recorded which). Here the CDR3 reads CASSQPGHGELFF. In nucleotides, the CDR3 is TGCGCCAGCAGCCAACCGGGTCACGGGGAGCTGTTTTTT.